These 32 T cell receptor beta chains share one sample of origin, sequenced in a study of post-analysis software for immune sequencing data. Regarding the study as a whole: In patients, TRBV5-6, TRBV5-1 and TRBV20-1 belonged to several TRBV segments found more frequently than in controls.

What these receptors recognize is not known. Included in the TCR beta cDNA libraries were unique molecular identifiers. Using its own MiXCR run on the PCR reads, TCRdb lists one record per CDR3 protein. The sample yields about 430,000 distinct CDR3 sequences, about 40% seen once. Sequenced material: blood. These receptors were obtained from a girl aged 2 to 10 with multiple sclerosis.

This chain joins TRBV12-3 or TRBV12-4 and TRBJ2-1, with TRBD1 identical over 7 bases. With V trimmed by 3 bases and J by 8 bases, 7 bases remained unmatched. The CDR3 contains 14 residues. This chain's CDR3 is CASSLRGRVDEQFF. CDR3 coding DNA: TGTGCCAGCAGTTTGAGGGGGCGCGTCGATGAGCAGTTCTTC.

The chain combines TRBV11-1 with TRBJ2-5; 11 bases map to TRBD1. The J call is uncertain, as TRBJ2-7 better fits the DNA end. From germline, CDR1 is SGHAT and CDR2 FQDESV (reference sequence). The CDR3 covers 14 residues. CDR3 sequence (DNA): TGTGCCAGCAGCTGGGGGACAGGGGGCTACGAGCAGTACTTC. It specifies CASSWGTGGYEQYF.

The chain has TRBV5-1 and TRBJ2-3; 7 bases line up with TRBD1. CDR1 is SGHRS, CDR2 YFSETQ, per germline. The J segment lost 2 bases and the V segment lost 1 base, leaving 7 bases of the junction unmatched. This CDR3 region has 16 residues. The CDR3 DNA reads TGCGCCAGCAGCTTGATTCCACAGGGGACCACAGATACGCAGTATTTT. Amino acid sequence: CASSLIPQGTTDTQYF.

The chain links TRBV12-3 or TRBV12-4 to TRBJ2-7; 7 bases align to TRBD2. This CDR3 has 14 residues. V was clipped by 4 bases and J by 3 bases; unmatched bases: 6. CDR3 amino acids: CASSSERDYYEQYF. The CDR3 DNA is TGTGCCAGCAGTTCCGAGCGGGATTACTACGAGCAGTACTTC.

This CDR3 is CASSWAPENQPQHF. CDR3 DNA sequence: TGTGCCAGCAGTTGGGCACCGGAGAATCAGCCCCAGCATTTT. The rearrangement uses TRBV6-5 and TRBJ1-5, with D unresolved. The CDR3 has 14 amino acids. V lost 4 bases and J lost 4, with 11 bases in between. The V gene's germline CDR1 is MNHEY and CDR2 SVGAGI.

V gene TRBV20-1 combines with J gene TRBJ2-5; weak D call: TRBD1 (6 bases). Germline assignment: CDR1 DFQATT and CDR2 SNEGSKA (reference sequence). The CDR3 consists of 14 residues. The V gene lost 3 bases and the J gene lost 1 base, with 12 bases spanning the gap. The CDR3 spells CSASTGIRQETQYF. In nucleotides, the CDR3 is TGCAGTGCTAGTACAGGGATTCGCCAAGAGACCCAGTACTTC.

The rearrangement uses TRBV7-2 and TRBJ1-1; D not resolved. V was clipped by 2 bases and J by 9 bases, with 13 bases between them. The CDR3 consists of 13 residues. CDR1 and CDR2 from the germline V gene are SGHTA and FQGNSA. Written as DNA, the CDR3 is TGTGCCAGCAGCTTATCGTCGGGAGAAAAAGCTTTCTTT. It translates to CASSLSSGEKAFF.

The chain couples TRBV6-5 to TRBJ2-3; 11 bases agree with TRBD2. The V gene end was trimmed by 1 base and the J gene end by 2 bases; junction bases not matched to a gene: 8. This CDR3 region has 18 residues. Germline CDR1 MNHEY, CDR2 SVGAGI. This CDR3 is CASSYFKLSGRATDTQYF. CDR3 bases: TGTGCCAGCAGTTACTTCAAACTTAGCGGGAGGGCCACAGATACGCAGTATTTT.

Notes on this clonotype: This could be a read error, since a much larger clone is one nucleotide away. V usage is TRBV7-2 and J usage is TRBJ2-3; 8 nucleotides align to TRBD2. Germline CDR1 is SGHTA and CDR2 is FQGNSA. There are 16 residues in the CDR3. In nucleotides, the CDR3 is TGTGCCAGCAGCTCTACGCCCCCGGCGGGGGGAGATGCGCAGTATTTT. Translation: CASSSTPPAGGDAQYF.

The sample holds a few counts of this clonotype. The chain combines TRBV6-2 or TRBV6-3 with TRBJ2-1; D perhaps matches TRBD1 (5 bases). The germline V gene encodes CDR1 MNHEY and CDR2 SVGEGT. With 5 bases removed from V and 3 bases from J, the gap between germline ends came to 11 bases. This CDR3 spans 14 amino acids. In DNA form, the CDR3 reads TGTGCCAGCAGTCCCTCAGACAGCTACAATGAGCAGTTCTTC. It is translated as CASSPSDSYNEQFF.

This chain links TRBV11-2 with TRBJ2-3; 12 nucleotides agree with TRBD2. CDR1 is SGHAT, CDR2 FQNNGV, per germline. This CDR3 is 16 amino acids long. The V gene end was trimmed by 5 bases and the J gene end by 5 bases; junction bases not matched to a gene: 8. In DNA form, the CDR3 reads TGTGCCAGCAGCCCCGGACTAGCGGGATGGCAAGATACGCAGTATTTT. Translated: CASSPGLAGWQDTQYF.

This clonotype was picked up a small number of times. CDR3 in DNA: TGTGCCAGCAGTGACGCTGACAGGGAAGTGACAGATACGCAGTATTTT. Amino acid sequence: CASSDADREVTDTQYF. The chain combines TRBV2 with TRBJ2-3, with 7 bases aligning to TRBD1. Per the germline V gene, CDR1 is SNHLY and CDR2 is FYNNEI. The CDR3 runs to 16 residues. The ends lost 3 bases at V and 3 bases at J; junction bases unmatched: 9. The variable domain in full, with the rest retrieved from reference TRBV2 and TRBJ2-3, is EPEVTQTPSHQVTQMGQEVILRCVPISNHLYFYWYRQILGQKVEFLVSFYNNEISEKSEIFDDQFSVERPDGSNFTLKIRSTKLEDSAMYFCASSDADREVTDTQYFGPGTRLTVL.

This clonotype was detected only a few times. The chain uses TRBV2 and TRBJ1-2; TRBD1 agrees at 8 bases. V shed 3 bases and J 2 bases; nucleotides not matched to a gene: 2. The CDR3 has 14 residues. Germline CDR1 SNHLY, CDR2 FYNNEI. CDR3 nucleotides: TGTGCCAGCAGTGAGGGACAGGCAAACTATGGCTACACCTTC. Encoded protein: CASSEGQANYGYTF.

This clonotype was counted many times. The chain carries TRBV4-3 and TRBJ2-7; D gene unclear. Germline V gene lookup returns CDR1 LGHNA and CDR2 YSLEER. V dropped 0 bases and J dropped 0 bases, with 9 bases sitting between them. This CDR3 comprises 15 residues. The CDR3 reads CASSQDAYSSYEQYF. The CDR3 nucleotides are TGCGCCAGCAGCCAAGATGCCTATAGCTCCTACGAGCAGTACTTC.

In its sample, this clonotype was seen a few times. The chain employs TRBV10-3 and TRBJ2-7; 9 bases are shared with TRBD1. Germline-derived CDR1 and CDR2 are ENHRY and SYGVKD. CDR3 length: 15 amino acids. V shed 6 bases and J 3 bases; nucleotides not matched to a gene: 9. The chain's CDR3 is CAIRSPGQGDYEQYF. CDR3 sequence (DNA): TGTGCCATCAGATCCCCGGGACAGGGTGACTACGAGCAGTACTTC.

This clonotype was found a few times. This chain connects TRBV20-1 to TRBJ2-1; D remains ambiguous. This CDR3 is 16 amino acids long. Per the germline V gene, CDR1 is DFQATT and CDR2 is SNEGSKA (reference sequence). V dropped 1 base and J dropped 0 bases, with 13 bases sitting between them. The DNA of the CDR3 is TGCAGTGCTAGAGCGTTTCCGGCGAGCTCCTACAATGAGCAGTTCTTC. Amino acid sequence: CSARAFPASSYNEQFF.

This clonotype was counted between two and nine times. This chain connects TRBV28 to TRBJ1-2; TRBD1 aligns across 8 bases. Germline CDR1 is MDHEN and CDR2 is SYDVKM. Losses at the gene ends were 9 bases for V and 5 bases for J; bases not matched to a gene: 17. This CDR3 contains 16 residues. This chain's CDR3 is CASLTYTDRGRYGYTF. CDR3 DNA sequence: TGTGCCAGTCTTACCTATACCGACAGGGGACGGTATGGCTACACCTTC.

This clonotype was detected a few times. The V and J genes are TRBV20-1 and TRBJ2-1, with a possible D match to TRBD2 (6 bases). Germline CDR1 DFQATT, CDR2 SNEGSKA (reference sequence). The CDR3 consists of 15 residues. V was clipped by 0 bases and J by 1 base, with 10 bases between them. The CDR3 DNA is TGCAGTGCTAGAGAGGGAGGCATTTCCTACAATGAGCAGTTCTTC. Its protein product is CSAREGGISYNEQFF.

The rearrangement links TRBV6-6 to TRBJ1-4, with 7 bases aligning to TRBD1. The CDR3 totals 14 residues. In germline, CDR1 is MNHNY, CDR2 SVGAGI (reference sequence). The trim removed 5 bases at V and 12 bases at J, leaving 12 bases unmatched. The CDR3, as DNA: TGTGCCAGCAGTCTAAACAGGGGACCCGTGGAACTGTTTTTT. Translation gives CASSLNRGPVELFF.

This clonotype was found a few times. The J gene is TRBJ2-1, the V gene TRBV6-1; the D gene is possibly TRBD2 (6 bases). Trimming stripped 7 bases from V and 7 bases from J, with 23 bases between. Germline V gives CDR1 MNHNS, CDR2 SASEGT. This CDR3 has 16 residues. The CDR3 nucleotides are TGTGCCAGCAACACAGCGAGGTCCGGGACTTTTAATGAGCAGTTCTTC. It encodes CASNTARSGTFNEQFF.

This chain connects TRBV9 to TRBJ2-1, with 7 nucleotides matching TRBD2. V lost 0 bases, J lost 4 bases, and 10 bases stayed unmatched. From germline, CDR1 is SGDLS and CDR2 YYNGEE. The length of the CDR3 is 17 residues. The CDR3 DNA reads as TGTGCCAGCAGCGTAGATCCCCTAGCGGACCCTTACAATGAGCAGTTCTTC. Translation gives CASSVDPLADPYNEQFF. Supplemented by reference TRBV9 and TRBJ2-1, the full variable domain reads DSGVTQTPKHLITATGQRVTLRCSPRSGDLSVYWYQQSLDQGLQFLIQYYNGEERAKGNILERFSAQQFPDLHSELNLSSLELGDSALYFCASSVDPLADPYNEQFFGPGTRLTVL.

The chain carries TRBV6-2 or TRBV6-3 and TRBJ2-1, with 9 bases that match TRBD2. The CDR3 covers 15 residues. The V gene end was trimmed by 4 bases and the J gene end by 8 bases; junction bases not matched to a gene: 9. The V gene's germline CDR1 is MNHEY and CDR2 SVGEGT. CDR3 coding DNA: TGTGCCAGCAGTTGGTATAGCGGGAGACAGCATGAGCAGTTCTTC. This translates into CASSWYSGRQHEQFF.

This clonotype has a handful of counts. CDR3 residues: CAGGAGTDIQYF. The CDR3 DNA sequence: TGTGCCGGTGGGGCAGGGACGGACATTCAGTACTTC. This chain uses TRBV7-9 with TRBJ2-4; D tentatively reads TRBD1 or TRBD2 (5 bases each). The CDR3 sequence is 12 residues long. The ends were cut back, 11 bases at V and 8 bases at J, with 16 bases in the middle. CDR1 and CDR2 (germline): SEHNR, FQNEAQ (reference sequence).

A few counts support this clonotype. The chain couples TRBV6-5 to TRBJ1-2; 7 bases are a match to TRBD1. From germline, CDR1 is MNHEY and CDR2 SVGAGI. This CDR3 contains 14 residues. Trimming cost V 5 bases and J 1 base; bases outside gene matches: 4. The DNA for the CDR3 is TGTGCCAGCAGTAGAGGGACAGTTAACTATGGCTACACCTTC. The encoded protein is CASSRGTVNYGYTF.

This clonotype was recorded a few times. The chain employs TRBV6-6 and TRBJ1-6; 10 bases are shared with TRBD1. The CDR3 length is 17 residues. V shed 6 bases, J shed 4 bases, and the junction held 9 bases outside the gene matches. From germline, CDR1 is MNHNY and CDR2 SVGAGI (reference sequence). The DNA of the CDR3 is TGTGCCAGCAGCCGCGGGACAGGGGATAATTATAATTCACCCCTCCACTTT. Translation: CASSRGTGDNYNSPLHF.

This chain joins TRBV3-1 and TRBJ2-7; D not resolved. The germline V and J ends were trimmed by 3 bases and 0 bases, with 6 bases remaining between them. Germline V lookup: CDR1 LGHDT, CDR2 YNNKEL (reference sequence). There are 13 residues in the CDR3. For the CDR3, the DNA is TGTGCCAGCAGCCATTGGAGCTCCTACGAGCAGTACTTC. Protein: CASSHWSSYEQYF.

The V call is TRBV3-1, the J call TRBJ2-1; TRBD2 agrees at 9 bases. With 3 bases clipped from V and 3 bases from J, the junction kept 6 bases outside the gene matches. This CDR3 is 16 amino acids long. CDR1 and CDR2 from the germline V gene are LGHDT and YNNKEL (reference sequence). DNA for the CDR3: TGTGCCAGCAGCCATCCTAGCGGGATAAACTACAATGAGCAGTTCTTC. This sequence encodes CASSHPSGINYNEQFF.

The chain recombines TRBV6-2 or TRBV6-3 with TRBJ2-3; TRBD2 matches 11 bases. CDR1 and CDR2 (germline): MNHEY, SVGEGT. The V and J ends lost 4 bases and 4 bases, in that order; junction bases with no gene match: 7. The CDR3 sequence is 16 residues long. The CDR3 bases are TGTGCCAGCAGTTGGCCACTAGCGGGAGTGTCAGATACGCAGTATTTT. This gives the protein CASSWPLAGVSDTQYF.

J is TRBJ1-2 and V is TRBV5-1, with D possibly matching TRBD1 (6 bases). The V end was cut by 4 bases, the J end by 6 bases, with 16 bases between. CDR1 and CDR2 from the germline V gene are SGHRS and YFSETQ. The CDR3 is 14 amino acids. CDR3 loop: CASSLQGGGDGYTF. CDR3 nucleotide sequence: TGCGCCAGCAGCCTCCAAGGAGGGGGGGATGGCTACACCTTC.

The chain recombines TRBV29-1 with TRBJ2-1, with a weak D call TRBD1 (5 bases). The CDR3 is made up of 14 amino acids. Trimming pared 7 bases from V and 3 bases from J, leaving 16 bases between. Germline CDR1 and CDR2: SQVTM and ANQGSEA. The DNA of the CDR3 is TGCAGCGGCTGCAGGGTCTACGTCTACAATGAGCAGTTCTTC. It codes for CSGCRVYVYNEQFF.

The chain employs TRBV20-1 and TRBJ2-3; TRBD2 might be the D (5 bases). The ends were cut back, 5 bases at V and 0 bases at J, with 15 bases in the middle. The V gene's germline CDR1 is DFQATT and CDR2 SNEGSKA (reference sequence). CDR3 size: 15 residues. The CDR3 sequence: CSAPSRQASTDTQYF. In nucleotides, the CDR3 is TGCAGTGCTCCTAGCCGGCAGGCTAGCACAGATACGCAGTATTTT.

In its sample, this clonotype was seen a few times. The CDR3 is CASSQEVPMNTGELFF. In DNA form, the CDR3 reads TGCGCCAGCAGCCAAGAGGTACCGATGAACACCGGGGAGCTGTTTTTT. V usage is TRBV4-3 and J usage is TRBJ2-2, with D unresolved. With 0 bases removed from V and 1 base from J, the gap between germline ends came to 9 bases. From germline, CDR1 is LGHNA and CDR2 YSLEER. The length of the CDR3 is 16 residues.